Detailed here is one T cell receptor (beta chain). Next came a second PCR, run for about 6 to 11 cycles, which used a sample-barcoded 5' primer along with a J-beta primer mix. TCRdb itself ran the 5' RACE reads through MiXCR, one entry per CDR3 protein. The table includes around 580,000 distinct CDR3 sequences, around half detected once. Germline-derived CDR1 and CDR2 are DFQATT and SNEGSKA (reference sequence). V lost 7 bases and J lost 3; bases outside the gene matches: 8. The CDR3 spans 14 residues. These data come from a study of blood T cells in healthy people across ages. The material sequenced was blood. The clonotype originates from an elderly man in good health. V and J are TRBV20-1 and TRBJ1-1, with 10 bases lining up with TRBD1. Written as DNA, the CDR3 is TGCAGTGGAAGGGATGGGACAGGGGACACTGAAGCTTTCTTT. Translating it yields CSGRDGTGDTEAFF.